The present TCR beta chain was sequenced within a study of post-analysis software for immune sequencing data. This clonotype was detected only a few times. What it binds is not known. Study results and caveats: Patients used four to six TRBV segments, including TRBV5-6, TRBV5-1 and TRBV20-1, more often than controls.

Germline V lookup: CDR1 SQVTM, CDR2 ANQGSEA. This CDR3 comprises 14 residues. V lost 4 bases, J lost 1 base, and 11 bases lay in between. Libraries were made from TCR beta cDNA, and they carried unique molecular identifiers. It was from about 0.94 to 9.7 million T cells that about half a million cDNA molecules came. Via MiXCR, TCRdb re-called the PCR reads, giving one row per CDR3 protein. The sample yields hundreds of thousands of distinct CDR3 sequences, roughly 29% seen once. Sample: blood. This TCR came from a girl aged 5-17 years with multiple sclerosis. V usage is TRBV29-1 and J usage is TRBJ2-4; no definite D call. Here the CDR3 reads CSVVKVGAKNIQYF. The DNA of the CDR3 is TGCAGCGTTGTCAAGGTGGGGGCCAAAAACATTCAGTACTTC.